These 8 T cell receptor beta chains originate from one sample sequenced in a study of T cell changes during pregnancy in multiple sclerosis. Sequencing was performed with immunoSEQ multiplex PCR; in TCRdb, only in-frame clones are kept and a portion is missing. The sample has some 71,000 clones; 90% to 95% are singletons. The sequences come from CD4+ T cells from peripheral blood mononuclear cells, collected in the third trimester of pregnancy. All receptors come from a female donor in good health, enrolled as a control in a pregnancy study.

The chain is built from TRBV19 and TRBJ2-2, with a tentative D call TRBD1 (7 bases). The CDR3 spans 16 residues. CDR1 and CDR2 from the germline V gene are LNHDA and SQIVND (reference sequence). The ends were cut back, 4 bases at V and 4 bases at J, with 16 bases in the middle. This CDR3 is CASSNPRGDRTGELFF. In DNA form, the CDR3 reads TGTGCCAGTAGTAACCCCAGGGGGGACCGCACCGGGGAGCTGTTTTTT.

The chain uses TRBV18 and TRBJ2-7, with TRBD1 identical over 9 bases. V lost 2 bases and J lost 2; bases outside the gene matches: 4. CDR1 and CDR2 (germline): KGHSH, LQKENI. This CDR3 comprises 15 residues. Here the CDR3 DNA reads TGTGCCAGCTCACCAGGGACAGGGAGTCCCTACGAGCAGTACTTC. It encodes CASSPGTGSPYEQYF. The variable domain in full, with the rest retrieved from reference TRBV18 and TRBJ2-7, is NAGVMQNPRHLVRRRGQEARLRCSPMKGHSHVYWYRQLPEEGLKFMVYLQKENIIDESGMPKERFSAEFPKEGPSILRIQQVVRGDSAAYFCASSPGTGSPYEQYFGPGTRLTVT.

This sequence joins TRBV18 and TRBJ2-1; unclear D gene. V dropped 2 bases and J dropped 5 bases, with 13 bases sitting between them. This CDR3 region has 15 residues. Germline V gene sequence: CDR1 KGHSH, CDR2 LQKENI. This CDR3 is CASSPVAAANNEQFF. Here the CDR3 DNA reads TGTGCCAGCTCACCAGTGGCGGCAGCCAACAATGAGCAGTTCTTC.

V usage is TRBV6-1 and J usage is TRBJ1-3; 7 bases agree with TRBD1. The V gene's germline CDR1 is MNHNS and CDR2 SASEGT. The CDR3 is 14 amino acids. J was trimmed by 2 bases and V by 4 bases; bases with no gene match: 2. The CDR3 sequence is CASSATGTGNTIYF. DNA for the CDR3: TGTGCCAGCAGTGCGACAGGGACTGGAAACACCATATATTTT.

The chain couples TRBV9 to TRBJ1-2, with TRBD1 matching over 10 bases. Germline loops: CDR1 SGDLS, CDR2 YYNGEE. The CDR3 covers 14 residues. The V gene end was trimmed by 0 bases and the J gene end by 8 bases; junction bases not matched to a gene: 4. CDR3 in DNA: TGTGCCAGCAGCGTAGGGGACAGGGGTAGGGGCTACACCTTC. It yields the protein CASSVGDRGRGYTF.

V usage is TRBV19 and J usage is TRBJ2-6, with TRBD2 as a possible D gene (7 bases). Germline V CDR1 and CDR2: LNHDA, SQIVND (reference sequence). Trimming left V 9 bases short and J 0 bases short, with 21 bases between. This CDR3 has 18 residues. CDR3 loop: CASTKAGHPRSGANVLTF. CDR3 DNA: TGTGCCAGCACTAAAGCGGGACACCCACGCTCTGGGGCCAACGTCCTGACTTTC.

The gene calls are TRBV11-3 and TRBJ2-7; D not certain. Per germline, CDR1 SGHNT and CDR2 YENEEA. Trimming cost V 4 bases and J 0 bases, with 10 bases left between them. CDR3 length equals 14 residues. CDR3 nucleotides: TGTGCCAGCAGCTCAGGCGTGTTCTCCTACGAGCAGTACTTC. It is translated as CASSSGVFSYEQYF.

The table lists this clone with a count of one. The chain employs TRBV19 and TRBJ1-1; 8 positions agree with TRBD1. Trimming at V came to 4 bases and at J to 7 bases, leaving 8 bases not matched to a gene. There are 14 residues in the CDR3. CDR1 is LNHDA and CDR2 is SQIVND in the germline V gene (reference sequence). The CDR3 DNA is TGTGCCAGTAGTACGACAGGGGCTAGTGTTGAAGCTTTCTTT. This gives the protein CASSTTGASVEAFF. Using reference TRBV19 and TRBJ1-1 for the parts outside the CDR3, the full variable domain is DGGITQSPKYLFRKEGQNVTLSCEQNLNHDAMYWYRQDPGQGLRLIYYSQIVNDFQKGDIAEGYSVSREKKESFPLTVTSAQKNPTAFYLCASSTTGASVEAFFGQGTRLTVV.